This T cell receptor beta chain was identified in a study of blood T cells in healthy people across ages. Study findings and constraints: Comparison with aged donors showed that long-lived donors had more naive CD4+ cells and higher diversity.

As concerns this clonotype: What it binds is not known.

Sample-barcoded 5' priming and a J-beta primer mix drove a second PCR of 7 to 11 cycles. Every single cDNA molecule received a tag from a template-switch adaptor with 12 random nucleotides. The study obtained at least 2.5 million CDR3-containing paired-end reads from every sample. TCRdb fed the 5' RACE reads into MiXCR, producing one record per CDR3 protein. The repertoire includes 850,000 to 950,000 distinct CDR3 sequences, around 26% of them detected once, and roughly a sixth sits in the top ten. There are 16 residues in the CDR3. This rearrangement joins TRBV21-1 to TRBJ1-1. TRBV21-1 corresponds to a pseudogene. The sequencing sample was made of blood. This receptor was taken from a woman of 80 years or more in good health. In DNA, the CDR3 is TGTGCCAGCCAGCGGGGCCCAGGCACCCAGAACACTGAAGCTTTCTTT. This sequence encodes CASQRGPGTQNTEAFF.